These 10 T cell receptor beta chains came from one sample sequenced in a study of blood T cell repertoires in COVID-19. The repertoire was sequenced with immunoSEQ multiplex PCR; TCRdb's copy has only in-frame clones and lacks some. The data contain approximately 260,000 clones, about 79% of them singletons. Material: peripheral blood. The receptors originated from a woman older than 75 with acute or convalescent COVID-19.

The chain carries TRBV6-6 and TRBJ2-5; TRBD2 matches at 16 bases. The CDR3 has 19 residues. J lost 1 base, V lost 5 bases, and 10 bases had no gene match. Germline V CDR1 and CDR2: MNHNY, SVGAGI (reference sequence). CDR3 residues: CASSPPPGLAGGLQETQYF. DNA of the CDR3: TGTGCCAGCAGTCCACCCCCGGGACTAGCGGGGGGGCTCCAAGAGACCCAGTACTTC.

This chain connects TRBV2 to TRBJ1-2; D gene uncertain. The CDR3 covers 14 residues. Trimming removed 5 bases from V and 2 bases from J, with 12 bases in between. CDR1 SNHLY and CDR2 FYNNEI come from the germline V gene. CDR3 protein: CASSWPGVNYGYTF. The DNA of the CDR3 is TGTGCCAGCAGTTGGCCGGGAGTCAACTATGGCTACACCTTC.

The chain joins TRBV7-6 to TRBJ1-1; tentatively, D is TRBD1 (5 bases). Germline CDR1 is SGHVS and CDR2 is FNYEAQ. The CDR3 loop spans 14 amino acids. V was cut by 5 bases and J by 1 base, with 11 bases left in between. The CDR3 DNA sequence: TGTGCCAGCAGCAACAGGTTGGAGAACACTGAAGCTTTCTTT. The encoded protein is CASSNRLENTEAFF.

This clone appeared a few times. The chain employs TRBV18 and TRBJ1-2; D possibly corresponds to TRBD1 (6 bases). The CDR3 spans 13 residues. CDR1 and CDR2 from the germline V gene are KGHSH and LQKENI. Trimming took 4 bases from V and 4 from J, leaving 10 bases between them. CDR3 in amino acids: CASSLRGGYGYTF. The CDR3 DNA sequence: TGTGCCAGCTCACTCAGAGGGGGCTATGGCTACACCTTC.

The V gene is TRBV24-1, the J gene TRBJ2-2; D is possibly TRBD2 (6 bases). V was cut by 5 bases and J by 0 bases, with 21 bases left in between. The germline CDR1 and CDR2 sequences are KGHDR and SFDVKD. CDR3 length: 19 residues. The CDR3 DNA is TGTGCCACCAGTGTTACAAAAGGCGGGACGACGGCGAACACCGGGGAGCTGTTTTTT. This encodes CATSVTKGGTTANTGELFF.

The V call is TRBV28, the J call TRBJ1-5; 7 nucleotides match TRBD1. The V segment lost 5 bases and the J segment 3 bases; nucleotides outside the gene matches: 1. Per germline, CDR1 MDHEN and CDR2 SYDVKM. The CDR3 length is 13 residues. CDR3 sequence reads: CASSGTANQPQHF. CDR3 DNA sequence: TGTGCCAGCAGTGGGACAGCCAATCAGCCCCAGCATTTT.

The rearrangement links TRBV9 to TRBJ2-3; 9 bases are a match to TRBD2. In germline, CDR1 is SGDLS, CDR2 YYNGEE. The CDR3 is 15 residues long. J lost 3 bases, V lost 2 bases, and 4 bases had no gene match. The CDR3, as DNA: TGTGCCAGCAGCGTGGCGGGGGGGCAGACAGATACGCAGTATTTT. Its translation: CASSVAGGQTDTQYF.

This clone was counted only a few times. The sample holds other DNA sequences that translate to the same CDR3. The chain joins TRBV2 to TRBJ1-1; tentatively, D is TRBD1 (5 bases). Germline CDR1 SNHLY, CDR2 FYNNEI. V was trimmed by 1 base and J by 5 bases, leaving 11 bases between them. The CDR3 loop spans 14 amino acids. The CDR3 loop reads CASSEGGVRTEAFF. The CDR3 nucleotides are TGTGCCAGCAGTGAAGGGGGGGTTAGGACTGAAGCTTTCTTT. The full variable domain, completed using reference TRBV2 and TRBJ1-1, is EPEVTQTPSHQVTQMGQEVILRCVPISNHLYFYWYRQILGQKVEFLVSFYNNEISEKSEIFDDQFSVERPDGSNFTLKIRSTKLEDSAMYFCASSEGGVRTEAFFGQGTRLTVV.

Turning to this clone: Other nucleotide sequences in the sample specify the same CDR3. The rearrangement joins TRBV28 to TRBJ1-5; D unclear. This CDR3 is 13 amino acids long. Per germline, CDR1 MDHEN and CDR2 SYDVKM. V was trimmed by 3 bases and J by 4 bases, leaving 7 bases between them. The CDR3 nucleotides read TGTGCCAGCAGTTTCCCGGGGAATCAGCCCCAGCATTTT. This sequence encodes CASSFPGNQPQHF.

The chain recombines TRBV12-3 or TRBV12-4 with TRBJ2-7, with TRBD1 identical over 7 bases. The CDR3 sequence is 13 residues long. Trimming removed 3 bases from V and 1 base from J; junction bases left unmatched: 0. The CDR3, as DNA: TGTGCCAGCAGTTTGGGACAGTCCTACGAGCAGTACTTC. This gives the protein CASSLGQSYEQYF.